This record concerns one T cell receptor (beta chain) sequence. Its antigen is not known. This sample stems from a study of T cell responses to AZD1222 COVID-19 vaccine. General study findings and limits: Clonal diversity was possibly underestimated; the donors were predominantly white British and more often female. Breadth and depth of Spike-specific TCRs rose after two AZD1222 doses. Baseline antibody screening turned up just a handful of seropositive AZD1222 recipients. Reportedly, nearly half of unique spike TCRs recognized epitopes outside B.1.351/B.1.1.7 mutations.

The CDR3 has 15 residues. In germline, CDR1 is MNHEY, CDR2 SMNVEV (reference sequence). V lost 3 bases and J lost 5; bases outside the gene matches: 4. Data came from immunoSEQ multiplex PCR; TCRdb stores just in-frame clones and leaves some out. Of about 120,000 clones in the sample, just over 85% were seen once. The rearrangement links TRBV27 to TRBJ1-6; 7 nucleotides line up with TRBD1. The clonotype comes from an adult in good health. This material consisted of peripheral blood, taken on day 0 of AZD1222 vaccination. As DNA, the CDR3 is TGTGCCAGCAGTTTGCTACAGGGGAATAATTCACCCCTCCACTTT. This sequence encodes CASSLLQGNNSPLHF.